Shown below are 26 T cell receptor beta chains from a single sample sequenced in a study of T cell repertoires in ileal Crohn's disease (dated by TCRdb to the late 2010s). Library method: the immunoSEQ multiplex PCR assay. The immuneACCESS repertoire file appears here via TCRdb, limited to in-frame rearrangements. These files lack a portion of the clones; in checked studies, under half of the deficit traces to unresolved V genes, and the cause of the others is not known. The sample table holds 5,500 to 7,000 clones, of which approximately 80% were seen once. Roughly 13% of the sample belongs to the ten largest clones. The sequenced sample was ileal tissue. These receptors came from an adult with Crohn's disease.

Sample share makes this clone large. The chain combines TRBV19 with TRBJ2-7; D unresolved. Trimming cost V 3 bases and J 6 bases, with 12 bases left between them. Germline-derived CDR1 and CDR2 are LNHDA and SQIVND (reference sequence). CDR3 size: 13 residues. The CDR3 region has the DNA TGTGCCAGTAGTATGGGCCCGCGTGGCGAGCAGTACTTC. Translated: CASSMGPRGEQYF.

The genes are TRBV5-1 and TRBJ1-4, with TRBD1 matching over 10 bases. The trim removed 5 bases at V and 6 bases at J, leaving 4 bases unmatched. The CDR3 covers 14 residues. CDR1 and CDR2 (germline): SGHRS, YFSETQ. This CDR3 is CASRTGTGDEKLFF. CDR3 bases: TGCGCCAGCAGGACCGGGACAGGGGATGAAAAACTGTTTTTT.

The chain couples TRBV28 to TRBJ1-2; weak D call: TRBD1 (6 bases). V was shortened by 2 bases and J by 3 bases, with 13 bases between the two germline ends. CDR1 and CDR2 from the germline V gene are MDHEN and SYDVKM. The CDR3 runs to 15 residues. CDR3 nucleotides: TGTGCCAGCAGTTTAAGTCTCCCAGGGGACTATGGCTACACCTTC. It codes for CASSLSLPGDYGYTF.

This chain links TRBV6-5 with TRBJ1-5, with D unresolved. CDR3 length equals 16 residues. Germline V gene data show CDR1 as MNHEY and CDR2 as SVGAGI. V gave up 0 bases and J gave up 4 bases, with 13 bases separating them. CDR3 coding DNA: TGTGCCAGCAGTTACTCGATACCCAGTTATAATCAGCCCCAGCATTTT. This translates into CASSYSIPSYNQPQHF.

CDR3 region: CASSEGTGLAGNTIYF. The CDR3 DNA follows: TGTGCCAGCAGCGAGGGGACAGGCTTGGCTGGAAACACCATATATTTT. This chain connects TRBV9 to TRBJ1-3; 8 bases are a match to TRBD1. Germline values: CDR1 SGDLS, CDR2 YYNGEE. With 3 bases clipped from V and 2 bases from J, the junction kept 7 bases outside the gene matches. This CDR3 region has 16 residues. Supplemented by reference TRBV9 and TRBJ1-3, the full variable domain reads DSGVTQTPKHLITATGQRVTLRCSPRSGDLSVYWYQQSLDQGLQFLIQYYNGEERAKGNILERFSAQQFPDLHSELNLSSLELGDSALYFCASSEGTGLAGNTIYFGEGSWLTVV.

V gene TRBV5-1 combines with J gene TRBJ2-7; 10 nucleotides line up with TRBD1. V shed 5 bases, J shed 5 bases, and the junction held 10 bases outside the gene matches. This CDR3 is 15 amino acids long. Germline V gene sequence: CDR1 SGHRS, CDR2 YFSETQ. The CDR3 DNA sequence: TGCGCCAGCAGGGATCCGGGACAGGGGCTCCACGAGCAGTACTTC. Protein: CASRDPGQGLHEQYF.

The CDR3 DNA reads TGTGCCAGCAGCGCTTACAGGGCCTTGATGGATGAGCAGTTCTTC. This codes for CASSAYRALMDEQFF. The chain employs TRBV9 and TRBJ2-1; possible D gene TRBD1, 6 bases. CDR1 and CDR2 (germline): SGDLS, YYNGEE. The CDR3 runs 15 residues. V lost 3 bases to trimming and J lost 8 bases, with 18 bases between them.

The rearrangement uses TRBV5-4 and TRBJ2-3; maybe TRBD1 (5 bases). The CDR3 is 15 residues long. The V and J ends lost 0 bases and 0 bases respectively, with 8 bases between them. Germline V gene sequence: CDR1 SGHNT, CDR2 YYREEE (reference sequence). The CDR3 region has the DNA TGTGCCAGCAGCTTGGAGGGGCGGAGCACAGATACGCAGTATTTT. It encodes CASSLEGRSTDTQYF.

This chain joins TRBV15 and TRBJ2-1; 7 bases line up with TRBD2. Germline assignment: CDR1 LNHNV and CDR2 YYDKDF (reference sequence). Losses at the gene ends were 2 bases for V and 0 bases for J; bases not matched to a gene: 10. The CDR3 has 18 residues. The CDR3 DNA sequence: TGTGCCACCAGCAGATACCCCCTGGGGGGGAGCTCCTACAATGAGCAGTTCTTC. It yields the protein CATSRYPLGGSSYNEQFF.

The chain links TRBV7-3 to TRBJ2-2, with TRBD1 matching over 10 bases. The V gene's germline CDR1 is SGHTA and CDR2 FQGTGA. The V and J ends lost 4 bases and 7 bases, in that order; junction bases with no gene match: 6. This CDR3 comprises 15 residues. This chain's CDR3 is CASSSRTGGSGELFF. The CDR3 coding sequence is TGTGCCAGCAGCTCCCGGACAGGGGGAAGCGGGGAGCTGTTTTTT.

The rearrangement links TRBV14 to TRBJ2-7, with a possible D match to TRBD1 (6 bases). V lost 4 bases to trimming and J lost 6 bases, with 13 bases between them. The germline V gene has CDR1 SGHDN and CDR2 FVKESK. This CDR3 has 13 residues. This CDR3 is CASSPLQGFEQYF. The CDR3 nucleotides read TGTGCCAGCAGCCCCCTACAGGGCTTCGAGCAGTACTTC.

The rearrangement links TRBV18 to TRBJ2-7, with D unclear. The V and J ends lost 3 bases and 6 bases respectively, with 12 bases between them. This CDR3 is 13 amino acids long. Germline assignment: CDR1 KGHSH and CDR2 LQKENI. CDR3 sequence (DNA): TGTGCCAGCTCACCCGCTAGTAATGCCGAGCAGTACTTC. The encoded protein is CASSPASNAEQYF.

The genes are TRBV7-2 and TRBJ2-1; D not resolved. The CDR3 covers 13 residues. V gave up 2 bases and J gave up 4 bases, with 6 bases separating them. CDR1 and CDR2 from the germline V gene are SGHTA and FQGNSA. For the CDR3, the DNA is TGTGCCAGCAGCTTACAGGCTTACAATGAGCAGTTCTTC. This codes for CASSLQAYNEQFF.

This clone was counted a few times. The rearrangement joins TRBV27 to TRBJ2-1, with 7 bases fitting TRBD2. The junction had 10 bases not matched to a gene; V was cut back by 5 bases and J by 0 bases. This CDR3 is built from 17 residues. Germline lookup yields CDR1 MNHEY and CDR2 SMNVEV (reference sequence). The CDR3 here is CASSTLPAGSSYNEQFF. The CDR3 bases are TGTGCCAGCAGTACCCTTCCAGCGGGGAGCTCCTACAATGAGCAGTTCTTC.

The V call is TRBV28, the J call TRBJ1-2; 9 bases align to TRBD1. The germline V gene has CDR1 MDHEN and CDR2 SYDVKM. V gave up 6 bases and J gave up 2 bases; unmatched junction bases: 10. The CDR3 is 16 residues long. As DNA, the CDR3 is TGTGCCAGCAGAATCAGTCCCGGGACAGGGAACTATGGCTACACCTTC. Protein: CASRISPGTGNYGYTF.

J is TRBJ2-3 and V is TRBV7-2; D remains unclear. Per germline, CDR1 SGHTA and CDR2 FQGNSA. V dropped 1 base and J dropped 6 bases, with 11 bases sitting between them. The CDR3 runs 14 residues. The CDR3 sequence: CASSLGAQKDTQYF. CDR3 bases: TGTGCCAGCAGCTTAGGGGCCCAGAAGGATACGCAGTATTTT.

This chain connects TRBV28 to TRBJ1-3; D is uncertain. The germline V and J ends were trimmed by 7 bases and 2 bases, with 18 bases remaining between them. This CDR3 region has 16 residues. CDR1 is MDHEN and CDR2 is SYDVKM in the germline V gene. CDR3 in DNA: TGTGCCAGCACCGCCCCGGGGAGTCTAGCTGGAAACACCATATATTTT. Translating it yields CASTAPGSLAGNTIYF.

In its sample, this clone was seen a few times. The V gene is TRBV28, the J gene TRBJ1-4, with a tentative D call TRBD1 (6 bases). The germline CDR1 and CDR2 sequences are MDHEN and SYDVKM. CDR3 length: 14 residues. Deletions cut 2 bases from V and 8 bases from J, with 12 bases between. The CDR3 loop reads CASSLRGGSEKLFF. The CDR3 DNA follows: TGTGCCAGCAGTTTAAGGGGGGGTAGCGAAAAACTGTTTTTT.

The chain combines TRBV5-1 with TRBJ2-1; 7 nucleotides agree with TRBD2. Germline values: CDR1 SGHRS, CDR2 YFSETQ. The CDR3 contains 15 residues. The V and J ends lost 7 bases and 2 bases, in that order; junction bases with no gene match: 9. This CDR3 reads CASGSGTTTYNEQFF. The CDR3 nucleotides read TGCGCCAGCGGGTCCGGGACTACTACCTACAATGAGCAGTTCTTC.

This chain links TRBV23-1 with TRBJ2-1, with 9 bases fitting TRBD2. TRBV23-1 is given ORF status, its function remaining uncertain. Trimming took 4 bases from V and 0 from J; bases not matched to a gene: 16. The CDR3 totals 20 residues. DNA for the CDR3: TGCGCCAGCAGTCCACCCTCCCGCGCTAGCGGGAACAGCTCCTACAATGAGCAGTTCTTC. This sequence encodes CASSPPSRASGNSSYNEQFF.

This CDR3 is CASSLLTGQLNTEAFF. CDR3 DNA sequence: TGTGCCAGCAGCTTGCTGACTGGCCAGCTGAACACTGAAGCTTTCTTT. The rearrangement links TRBV7-6 to TRBJ1-1; the D is unclear. Germline assignment: CDR1 SGHVS and CDR2 FNYEAQ. The CDR3 runs 16 residues. V was pared by 3 bases and J by 0 bases, with 14 bases between.

The chain employs TRBV6-8 and TRBJ2-3, with 8 bases aligning to TRBD2. This CDR3 spans 23 amino acids. Germline V gives CDR1 MNHGY, CDR2 SAAAGT. The trim removed 0 bases at V and 1 base at J, leaving 24 bases unmatched. CDR3 DNA sequence: TGTGCCAGCAGTTACTCGAAGTCCGCCCTACTAGCGGACCATGCCGCATGCACAGATACGCAGTATTTT. Translated: CASSYSKSALLADHAACTDTQYF.

V is TRBV28 and J is TRBJ1-2; 7 positions match TRBD1. Germline values: CDR1 MDHEN, CDR2 SYDVKM. The junction had 16 bases not matched to a gene; V was cut back by 6 bases and J by 3 bases. The CDR3 extends over 17 amino acids. In DNA, the CDR3 is TGTGCCAGCAGATCCACCTCCGGGACAGCGAGGTACTATGGCTACACCTTC. Its protein product is CASRSTSGTARYYGYTF.

The rearrangement joins TRBV4-1 to TRBJ1-5; weak D call: TRBD1 (6 bases). Germline CDR1 is MGHRA and CDR2 is YSYEKL. This CDR3 is 15 amino acids long. Trimming left V 4 bases short and J 4 bases short, with 14 bases between. The CDR3 sequence is CASSRLRDTNQPQHF. In DNA form, the CDR3 reads TGCGCCAGCAGCCGACTCCGGGACACGAATCAGCCCCAGCATTTT.

J is TRBJ2-3 and V is TRBV19; TRBD2 matches 10 bases. This CDR3 is built from 19 residues. Germline CDR1 LNHDA, CDR2 SQIVND (reference sequence). The ends lost 5 bases at V and 1 base at J; junction bases unmatched: 15. CDR3 DNA sequence: TGTGCCAGTAGTCCCCAGGGGCTAGCGGGAGACGGAGGCACAGATACGCAGTATTTT. Its protein product is CASSPQGLAGDGGTDTQYF. The full variable domain, completed using reference TRBV19 and TRBJ2-3, is DGGITQSPKYLFRKEGQNVTLSCEQNLNHDAMYWYRQDPGQGLRLIYYSQIVNDFQKGDIAEGYSVSREKKESFPLTVTSAQKNPTAFYLCASSPQGLAGDGGTDTQYFGPGTRLTVL.

This chain connects TRBV2 to TRBJ2-7; 10 nucleotides line up with TRBD1. The CDR3 totals 14 residues. The V and J ends lost 5 bases and 4 bases, in that order; junction bases with no gene match: 5. Germline loops: CDR1 SNHLY, CDR2 FYNNEI. In DNA form, the CDR3 reads TGTGCCAGCAGTAGGGACAGGGGTGTATACGAGCAGTACTTC. It translates to CASSRDRGVYEQYF.